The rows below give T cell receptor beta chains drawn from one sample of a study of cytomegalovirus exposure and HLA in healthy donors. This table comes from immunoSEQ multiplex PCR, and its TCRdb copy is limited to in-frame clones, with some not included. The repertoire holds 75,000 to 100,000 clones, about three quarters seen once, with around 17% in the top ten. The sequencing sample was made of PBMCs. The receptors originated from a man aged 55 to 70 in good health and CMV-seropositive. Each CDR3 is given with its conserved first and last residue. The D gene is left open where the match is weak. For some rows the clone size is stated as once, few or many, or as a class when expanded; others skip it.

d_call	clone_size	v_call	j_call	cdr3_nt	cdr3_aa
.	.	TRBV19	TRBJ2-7	TGTGCCAGTAGTACCTTCGGACAGGAGCAGTACTTC	CASSTFGQEQYF
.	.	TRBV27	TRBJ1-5	TGTGCCAGCAGTTTCGCGGTAAATCAGCCCCAGCATTTT	CASSFAVNQPQHF
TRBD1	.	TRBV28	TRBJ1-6	TGTGCCAGCAGTGTGACAGGGAATAATTCACCCCTCCACTTT	CASSVTGNNSPLHF
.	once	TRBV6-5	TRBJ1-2	TGTGCCAGCAGTTACTCGACAGCCGCTAACTATGGCTACACCTTC	CASSYSTAANYGYTF
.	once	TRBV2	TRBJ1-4	TGTGCCAGCAGGCCGACAGTAACTAATGAAAAACTGTTTTTT	CASRPTVTNEKLFF
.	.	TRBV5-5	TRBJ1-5	TGTGCCAGCAGCTTGTCAGAGTCCATTACTACCATCAGCCTTAATCAGCCCCAGCATTTT	CASSLSESITTISLNQPQHF
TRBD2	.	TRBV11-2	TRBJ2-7	TGTGCCAGCAGCTTAGTCCCTAGCGGGGGGGCAGGCGCCTACGAGCAGTACTTC	CASSLVPSGGAGAYEQYF
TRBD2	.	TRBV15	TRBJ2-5	TGTGCCACCAGCCCGACCGGGGAGGGAGAGACCCAGTACTTC	CATSPTGEGETQYF
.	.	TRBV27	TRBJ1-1	TGTGCCAGCAGTTCCCTCTCGTCCCGGGGTTCCACTGAAGCTTTCTTT	CASSSLSSRGSTEAFF
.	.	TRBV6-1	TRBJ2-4	TGTGCCAGCAGTGAAGCAGGACAGTACCTAGCCAAAAACATTCAGTACTTC	CASSEAGQYLAKNIQYF
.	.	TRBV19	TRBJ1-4	TGTGCCAGTAGTATCGGCGGGGGGAATGAAAAACTGTTTTTT	CASSIGGGNEKLFF
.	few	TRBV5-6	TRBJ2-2	TGTGCCAGCAGCTTCGAGGCGGTCACCGGGGAGCTGTTTTTT	CASSFEAVTGELFF
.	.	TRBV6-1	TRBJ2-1	TGTGCCAGCAGTGAAATGGGCCAGGCAGGGCTTTACAATGAGCAGTTCTTC	CASSEMGQAGLYNEQFF
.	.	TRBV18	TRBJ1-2	TGTGCCAGCTCACAGGAGCCGGGAGGCTACACCTTC	CASSQEPGGYTF
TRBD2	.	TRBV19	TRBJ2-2	TGTGCCAGTAGTATCGCTCGCCTAGCGGGGGGGTACGTCGGGGAGCTGTTTTTT	CASSIARLAGGYVGELFF
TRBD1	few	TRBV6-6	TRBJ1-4	TGTGCCAGCAGTTACTCCGGAACAGGGGTAGAAAAACTGTTTTTT	CASSYSGTGVEKLFF
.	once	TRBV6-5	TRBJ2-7	TGTGCCAGCAGTTACTCGCCAGCGACCTACGAGCAGTACTTC	CASSYSPATYEQYF
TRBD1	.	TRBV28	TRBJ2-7	TGTGCCAGCAGGGGACAGGGATACTACGAGCAGTACTTC	CASRGQGYYEQYF
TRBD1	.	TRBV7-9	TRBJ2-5	TGTGCCAGCAGCGCCTCCGAGACAGGGGTATTACAAGAGACCCAGTACTTC	CASSASETGVLQETQYF
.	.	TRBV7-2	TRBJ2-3	TGTGCCAGCAGCTTACAGGGGACAGATACGCAGTATTTT	CASSLQGTDTQYF
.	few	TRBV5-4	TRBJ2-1	TGTGCCAGCAGCTTAAGCAGGGTAGAGAATGAGCAGTTCTTC	CASSLSRVENEQFF
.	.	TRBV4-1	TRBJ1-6	TGCGCCAGCAGCCAAGATCTGGTGCCAGTTTCACCCCTCCACTTT	CASSQDLVPVSPLHF
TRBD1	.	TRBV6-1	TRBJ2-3	TGTGCCAGCAGTTCCGACAGGGCCCTCACAGATACGCAGTATTTT	CASSSDRALTDTQYF
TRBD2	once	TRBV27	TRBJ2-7	TGTGCCAGCAGTTTATTCGGGGGGGCCGGCTACGAGCAGTACTTC	CASSLFGGAGYEQYF
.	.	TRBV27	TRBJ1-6	TGTGCCAGCAGCCCCCGAACGGGGGATAATTCACCCCTCCACTTT	CASSPRTGDNSPLHF
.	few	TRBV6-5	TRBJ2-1	TGTGCCAGCAGCCCGGACAACTACAATGAGCAGTTCTTC	CASSPDNYNEQFF
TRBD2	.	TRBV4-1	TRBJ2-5	TGCGCCAGCAGCTCCGGGACTAACATCCAAGAGACCCAGTACTTC	CASSSGTNIQETQYF
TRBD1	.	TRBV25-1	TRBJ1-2	TGTGCCAGCAGTGAAGTGAACCTAGGACAGGGGGCCTTTGGCTACACCTTC	CASSEVNLGQGAFGYTF
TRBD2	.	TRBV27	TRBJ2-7	TGTGCCAGCAGTCCCGGACTAGCGGGGGGACTTTTGAGCTCCTACGAGCAGTACTTC	CASSPGLAGGLLSSYEQYF
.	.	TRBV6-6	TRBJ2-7	TGTGCCAGCAGTTACGTCTCGGGGGAGCAGTACTTC	CASSYVSGEQYF
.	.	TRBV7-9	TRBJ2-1	TGTGCCAGCAGGAGTCCCTTTGATTACAATGAGCAGTTCTTC	CASRSPFDYNEQFF
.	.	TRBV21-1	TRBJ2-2	TGTGCCACCGACGACCAGCGGGGGGCCAACACCGGGGAGCTGTTTTTT	CATDDQRGANTGELFF
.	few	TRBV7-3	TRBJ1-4	TGTGCCAGCAGCCCATCCGGTACTTCAGGGGAAAAACTGTTTTTT	CASSPSGTSGEKLFF
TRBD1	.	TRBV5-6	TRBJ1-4	TGTGCCAGCAGCTTGGCCTGGACAGGTTTAAATGAAAAACTGTTTTTT	CASSLAWTGLNEKLFF
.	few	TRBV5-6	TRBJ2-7	TGTGCCAGCAGCTTTTTTGCAGGCAGCTCCTACGAGCAGTACTTC	CASSFFAGSSYEQYF
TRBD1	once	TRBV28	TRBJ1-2	TGTGCCAGCAGTCCCGGGGACAGGGAAAACTATGGCTACACCTTC	CASSPGDRENYGYTF
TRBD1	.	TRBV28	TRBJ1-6	TGTGCCAGCAGTTTACGGGACAGAAGTAATTCACCCCTCCACTTT	CASSLRDRSNSPLHF
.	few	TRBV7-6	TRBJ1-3	TGTGCCAGCAGCTTATACTCCCGGGGGATTGGAAACACCATATATTTT	CASSLYSRGIGNTIYF
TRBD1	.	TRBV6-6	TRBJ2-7	TGTGCCAGCAGTTACCGGGACAGGGGAGGTGAGCAGTACTTC	CASSYRDRGGEQYF
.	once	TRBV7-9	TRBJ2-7	TGTGCCAGCAGCTTAGGTAGGGGCGTATACTACGAGCAGTACTTC	CASSLGRGVYYEQYF